This entry lists 7 T cell receptor beta chains sequenced from one sample in a study of shared clonotypes between healthy human individuals. The repertoire was sequenced with immunoSEQ multiplex PCR; TCRdb's copy has only in-frame clones and lacks some. The sample gives about 2.2 million clones, 93% of which show up once; more than 1.5% is in the top ten. Naive CD8 cells lacked CD45RO, underwent positive selection for CCR7 and left out terminally differentiated effector memory CD45RA+ cells. The sample consisted of naive CD8+ T cells from PBMCs. These receptor sequences come from a man aged 18 to 30 in good health. Some clones in this sample may be carry-over from other donors' samples.

The V gene is TRBV6-5, the J gene TRBJ2-2, with a weak D call TRBD1 (5 bases). The CDR3 runs 14 residues. V was trimmed by 2 bases and J by 3 bases, leaving 7 bases between them. Germline CDR1 is MNHEY and CDR2 is SVGAGI. The CDR3 sequence: CASSYAQDTGELFF. For the CDR3, the DNA is TGTGCCAGCAGTTACGCACAGGACACCGGGGAGCTGTTTTTT.

The chain is built from TRBV27 and TRBJ2-7; a weak D match, TRBD2 (5 bases). V gave up 3 bases and J gave up 0 bases, with 12 bases separating them. Germline V gene lookup returns CDR1 MNHEY and CDR2 SMNVEV (reference sequence). The length of the CDR3 is 15 residues. This chain's CDR3 is CASSFRGWGSYEQYF. The CDR3 coding sequence is TGTGCCAGCAGTTTCCGAGGGTGGGGCTCCTACGAGCAGTACTTC.

The chain recombines TRBV29-1 with TRBJ2-2; tentative D call: TRBD1 (5 bases). From germline, CDR1 is SQVTM and CDR2 ANQGSEA. The CDR3 consists of 13 residues. The ends were cut back, 7 bases at V and 0 bases at J, with 9 bases in the middle. The CDR3, as DNA: TGCAGCGGGACAAGCCCGAACACCGGGGAGCTGTTTTTT. The encoded protein is CSGTSPNTGELFF.

On this clone: At the DNA level, this CDR3 is encoded by other sequences in the same sample as well. This sequence joins TRBV4-1 and TRBJ2-7, with TRBD1 as a possible D gene (5 bases). Germline V CDR1 and CDR2: MGHRA, YSYEKL. This CDR3 has 13 amino acids. V lost 3 bases and J lost 0, with 6 bases in between. DNA of the CDR3: TGCGCCAGCAGCCACAGGGACTCCTACGAGCAGTACTTC. Its protein product is CASSHRDSYEQYF.

Comments on this clone: Other DNA sequences in this sample translate to the same CDR3. V usage is TRBV9 and J usage is TRBJ2-7, with TRBD2 identical over 9 bases. CDR1 and CDR2 from the germline V gene are SGDLS and YYNGEE. This CDR3 has 15 residues. Trimming cost V 0 bases and J 2 bases; bases outside gene matches: 3. The CDR3 coding sequence is TGTGCCAGCAGCGTAGACGGCGGGAGGGCCTACGAGCAGTACTTC. As protein: CASSVDGGRAYEQYF.

This chain links TRBV21-1 with TRBJ2-7; whether TRBD1, the table's D call, matches the DNA was not checked. TRBV21-1 is deemed a pseudogene. The CDR3 runs to 18 residues. For the CDR3, the DNA is TGTGCCAGCAGAATGAACCTTAAGGGAAGGGGGCACTCCTACGAGCAGTACTTC. This translates into CASRMNLKGRGHSYEQYF.

The chain couples TRBV27 to TRBJ2-1; 9 bases line up with TRBD2. The ends lost 3 bases at V and 2 bases at J; junction bases unmatched: 2. The CDR3 has 15 amino acids. The germline V gene has CDR1 MNHEY and CDR2 SMNVEV (reference sequence). The CDR3 DNA reads TGTGCCAGCAGTTTGACTAGCGGTCCCTACAATGAGCAGTTCTTC. The encoded protein is CASSLTSGPYNEQFF.